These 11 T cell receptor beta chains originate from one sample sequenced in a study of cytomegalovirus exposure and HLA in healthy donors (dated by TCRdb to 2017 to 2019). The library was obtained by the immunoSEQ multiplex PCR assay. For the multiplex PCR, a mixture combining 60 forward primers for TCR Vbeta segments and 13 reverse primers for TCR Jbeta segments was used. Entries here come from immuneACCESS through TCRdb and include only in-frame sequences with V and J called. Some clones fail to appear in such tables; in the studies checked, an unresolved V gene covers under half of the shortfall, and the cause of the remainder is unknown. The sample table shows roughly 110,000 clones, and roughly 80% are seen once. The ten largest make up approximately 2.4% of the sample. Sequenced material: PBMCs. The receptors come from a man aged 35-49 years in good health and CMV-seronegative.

Written as DNA, the CDR3 is TGTGCCAGCAGCCAACCGGGACAGGGGTCGAACACCATATATTTT. Translated: CASSQPGQGSNTIYF. This chain connects TRBV7-2 to TRBJ1-3, with 10 bases aligning to TRBD1. V trimming: 5 bases; J trimming: 7 bases; junction bases outside the gene matches: 8. CDR3 length: 15 amino acids. Germline values: CDR1 SGHTA, CDR2 FQGNSA.

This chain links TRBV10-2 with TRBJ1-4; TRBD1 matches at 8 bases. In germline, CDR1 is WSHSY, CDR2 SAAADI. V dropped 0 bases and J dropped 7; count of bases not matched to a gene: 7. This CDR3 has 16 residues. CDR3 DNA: TGCGCCAGCAGTGAGTCGGGGGCAGGGGGCGGTGAAAAACTGTTTTTT. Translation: CASSESGAGGGEKLFF.

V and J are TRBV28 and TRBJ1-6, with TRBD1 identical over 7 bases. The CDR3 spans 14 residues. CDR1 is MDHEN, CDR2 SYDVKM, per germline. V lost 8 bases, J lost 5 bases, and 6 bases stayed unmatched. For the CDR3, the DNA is TGTGCCAGCGGCGGCGACAGGGATAATTCACCCCTCCACTTT. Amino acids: CASGGDRDNSPLHF.

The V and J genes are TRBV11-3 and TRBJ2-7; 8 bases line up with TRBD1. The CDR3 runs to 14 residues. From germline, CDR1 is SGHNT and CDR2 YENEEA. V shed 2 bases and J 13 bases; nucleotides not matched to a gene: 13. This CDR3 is CASSLRPQGASVYF. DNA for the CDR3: TGTGCCAGCAGCTTACGGCCGCAGGGGGCATCGGTTTACTTC.

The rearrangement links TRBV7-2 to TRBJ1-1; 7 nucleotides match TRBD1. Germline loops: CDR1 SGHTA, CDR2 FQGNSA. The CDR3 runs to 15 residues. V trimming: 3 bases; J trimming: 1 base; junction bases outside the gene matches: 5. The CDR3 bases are TGTGCCAGCAGCTTCTCCGGGACAGCGAACACTGAAGCTTTCTTT. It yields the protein CASSFSGTANTEAFF.

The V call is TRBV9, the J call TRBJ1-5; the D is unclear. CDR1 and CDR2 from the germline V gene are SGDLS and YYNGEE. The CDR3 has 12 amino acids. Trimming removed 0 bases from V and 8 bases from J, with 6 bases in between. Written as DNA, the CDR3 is TGTGCCAGCAGCGTAGAACGGGAGCCCCAGCATTTT. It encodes CASSVEREPQHF.

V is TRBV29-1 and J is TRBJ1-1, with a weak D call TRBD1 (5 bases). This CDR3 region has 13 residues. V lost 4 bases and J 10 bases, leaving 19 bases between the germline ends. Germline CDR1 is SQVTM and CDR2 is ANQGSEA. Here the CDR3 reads CSVGTPGMEGAFF. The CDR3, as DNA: TGCAGCGTTGGAACGCCAGGGATGGAGGGAGCTTTCTTT.

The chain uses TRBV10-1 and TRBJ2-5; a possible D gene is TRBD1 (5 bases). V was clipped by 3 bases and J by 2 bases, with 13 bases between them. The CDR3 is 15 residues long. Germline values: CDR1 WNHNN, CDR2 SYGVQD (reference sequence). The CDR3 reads CASSDKAGWQETQYF. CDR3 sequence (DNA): TGCGCCAGCAGTGACAAGGCAGGGTGGCAAGAGACCCAGTACTTC.

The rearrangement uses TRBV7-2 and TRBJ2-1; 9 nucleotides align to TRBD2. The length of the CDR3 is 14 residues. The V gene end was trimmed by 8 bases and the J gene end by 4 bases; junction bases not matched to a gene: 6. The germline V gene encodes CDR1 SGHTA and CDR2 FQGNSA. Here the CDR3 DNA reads TGTGCCAGCGGAAGAAGCGGGGGGTACAATGAGCAGTTCTTC. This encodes CASGRSGGYNEQFF. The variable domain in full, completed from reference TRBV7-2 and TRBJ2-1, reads GAGVSQSPSNKVTEKGKDVELRCDPISGHTALYWYRQSLGQGLEFLIYFQGNSAPDKSGLPSDRFSAERTGGSVSTLTIQRTQQEDSAVYLCASGRSGGYNEQFFGPGTRLTVL.

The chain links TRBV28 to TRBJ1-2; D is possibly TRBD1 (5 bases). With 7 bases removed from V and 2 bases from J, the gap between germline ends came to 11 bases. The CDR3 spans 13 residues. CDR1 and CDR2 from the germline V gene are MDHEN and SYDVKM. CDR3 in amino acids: CASTSGGNYGYTF. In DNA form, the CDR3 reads TGTGCCAGCACCTCTGGGGGGAACTATGGCTACACCTTC.

CDR3 amino acids: CASSVPQGRNYGYTF. The CDR3 region has the DNA TGTGCCAGCAGTGTTCCACAGGGAAGGAACTATGGCTACACCTTC. The rearrangement joins TRBV2 to TRBJ1-2; TRBD1 might be the D (6 bases). Trimming removed 4 bases from V and 2 bases from J, with 14 bases in between. Germline CDR1 SNHLY, CDR2 FYNNEI. This CDR3 contains 15 residues.